The T cell receptor (beta chain) under discussion was sequenced for a study of metastatic and nonmetastatic thyroid tumors. The overall study: The comparison covered peripheral blood and tumor or nodule tissue in malignant and benign thyroid patients.

All patients reached thyroid surgery having received no treatment beforehand. This CDR3 spans 15 amino acids. Germline CDR1 reads SGHTA; CDR2 reads FQGNSA. V shed 5 bases and J shed 4 bases, with 15 bases lying between them. This clone is judged medium-sized. The target antigen is unknown. Whole-study results and caveats: The reported finding was significantly higher TCR beta diversity in malignant thyroid tumors relative to benign nodules, in blood and tumor.

Under the authors' procedure: To classify distant metastasis in papillary thyroid cancer, a model was built from CDR3 differences across clinicopathological groups. MiXCR re-clonotyped the PCR reads for TCRdb. TCRdb's processing, not the authors', yielded these V and J calls. The data hold about 13,000 clones, with approximately 23% observed a single time. The chain employs TRBV7-2 and TRBJ2-1, with a possible D match to TRBD1 (8 bases). Sequencing used adjacent normal tissue. The clonotype originates from a female donor with papillary thyroid cancer or a benign thyroid nodule (not recorded which). Some clones in this sample may be carry-over from other donors' samples. CDR3 coding DNA: TGTGCCAGCAGCCTACAACAGGGGGGGTACAATGAGCAGTTCTTC. This encodes CASSLQQGGYNEQFF.